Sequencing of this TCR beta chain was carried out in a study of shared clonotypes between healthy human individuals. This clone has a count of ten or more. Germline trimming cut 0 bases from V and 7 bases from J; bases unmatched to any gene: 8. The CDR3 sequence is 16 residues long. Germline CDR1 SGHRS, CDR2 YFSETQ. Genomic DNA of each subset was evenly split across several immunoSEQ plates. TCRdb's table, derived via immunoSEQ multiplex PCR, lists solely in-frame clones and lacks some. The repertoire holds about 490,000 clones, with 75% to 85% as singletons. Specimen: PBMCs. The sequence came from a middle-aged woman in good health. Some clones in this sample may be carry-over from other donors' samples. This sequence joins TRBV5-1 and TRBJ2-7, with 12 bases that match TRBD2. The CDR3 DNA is TGCGCCAGCAGCTTGGGATTACTAGCGGGAGGTGATGAGCAGTACTTC. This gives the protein CASSLGLLAGGDEQYF.